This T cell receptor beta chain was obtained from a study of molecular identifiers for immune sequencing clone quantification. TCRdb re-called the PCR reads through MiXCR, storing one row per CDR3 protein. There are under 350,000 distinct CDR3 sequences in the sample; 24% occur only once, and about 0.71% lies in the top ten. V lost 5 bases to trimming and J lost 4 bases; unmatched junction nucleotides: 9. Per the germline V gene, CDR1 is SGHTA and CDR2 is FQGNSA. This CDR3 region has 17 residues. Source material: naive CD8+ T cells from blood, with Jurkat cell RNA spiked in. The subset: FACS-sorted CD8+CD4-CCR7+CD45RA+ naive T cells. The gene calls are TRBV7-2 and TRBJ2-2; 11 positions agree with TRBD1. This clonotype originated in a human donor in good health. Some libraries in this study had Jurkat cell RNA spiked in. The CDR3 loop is CASSNWDRGTVTGELFF. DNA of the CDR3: TGTGCCAGCAGCAACTGGGACAGGGGGACGGTCACCGGGGAGCTGTTTTTT. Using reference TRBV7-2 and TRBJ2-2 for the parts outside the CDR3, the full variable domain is GAGVSQSPSNKVTEKGKDVELRCDPISGHTALYWYRQSLGQGLEFLIYFQGNSAPDKSGLPSDRFSAERTGGSVSTLTIQRTQQEDSAVYLCASSNWDRGTVTGELFFGEGSRLTVL.